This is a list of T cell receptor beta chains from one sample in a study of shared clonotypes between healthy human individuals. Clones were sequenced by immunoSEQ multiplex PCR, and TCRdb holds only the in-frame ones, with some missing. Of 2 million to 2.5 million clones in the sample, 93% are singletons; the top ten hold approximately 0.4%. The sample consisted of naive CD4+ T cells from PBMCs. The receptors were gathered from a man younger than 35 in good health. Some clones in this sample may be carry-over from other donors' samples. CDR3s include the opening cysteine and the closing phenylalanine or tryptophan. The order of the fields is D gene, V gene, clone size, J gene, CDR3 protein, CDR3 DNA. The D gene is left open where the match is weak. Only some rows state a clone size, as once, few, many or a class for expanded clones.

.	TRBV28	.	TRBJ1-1	CASWQGRAMNTEAFF	TGTGCCAGTTGGCAGGGAAGGGCTATGAACACTGAAGCTTTCTTT
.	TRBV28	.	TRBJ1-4	CASSLSGATNEKLFF	TGTGCCAGCAGTTTATCAGGAGCAACTAATGAAAAACTGTTTTTT
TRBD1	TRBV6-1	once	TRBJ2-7	CASSVDRDPLNEQYF	TGTGCCAGCAGCGTAGACAGGGACCCTTTGAACGAGCAGTACTTC
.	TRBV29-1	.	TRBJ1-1	CSASLLAQWEPEAFF	TGCAGCGCCAGCTTGCTGGCCCAGTGGGAACCTGAAGCTTTCTTT
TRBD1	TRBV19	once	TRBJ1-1	CASSIGQVRYPEAFF	TGTGCCAGTAGTATCGGACAGGTTCGCTACCCTGAAGCTTTCTTT
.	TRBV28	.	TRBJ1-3	CASSAPGEPSGNTIYF	TGTGCCAGCAGTGCCCCGGGGGAGCCCTCTGGAAACACCATATATTTT
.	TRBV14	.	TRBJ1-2	CASSQVRGKGGYTF	TGTGCCAGCAGCCAAGTTAGGGGGAAGGGCGGCTACACCTTC
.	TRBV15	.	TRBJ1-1	CATSKTGLSEAFF	TGTGCCACCAGCAAAACAGGGCTCTCTGAAGCTTTCTTT
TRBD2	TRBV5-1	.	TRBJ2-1	CASSRRVLAGVNEQFF	TGCGCCAGCAGCCGACGTGTGCTAGCGGGAGTCAATGAGCAGTTCTTC
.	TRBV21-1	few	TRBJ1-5	CASSKYRGSNQPQHF	TGTGCCAGCAGCAAGTACAGGGGGAGCAATCAGCCCCAGCATTTT
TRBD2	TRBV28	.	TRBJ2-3	CASSVQTSGSDTQYF	TGTGCCAGCAGTGTCCAGACTAGCGGGAGCGATACGCAGTATTTT
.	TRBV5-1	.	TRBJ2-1	CASSLGDRISYNEQFF	TGCGCCAGCAGCTTGGGAGACAGAATCTCCTACAATGAGCAGTTCTTC
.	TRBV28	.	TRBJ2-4	CASSTNVLAKNIQYF	TGTGCCAGCAGCACGAACGTACTAGCCAAAAACATTCAGTACTTC
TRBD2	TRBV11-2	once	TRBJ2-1	CASSLGLGLVDEQFF	TGTGCCAGCAGCCTAGGCCTGGGACTAGTGGATGAGCAGTTCTTC
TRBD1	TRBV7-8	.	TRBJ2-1	CASSAGTGGHNEQFF	TGTGCCAGCAGCGCCGGGACAGGGGGCCACAATGAGCAGTTCTTC
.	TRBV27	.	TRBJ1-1	CASSTYRFFKTEAFF	TGTGCCAGCAGTACCTACAGGTTTTTTAAGACTGAAGCTTTCTTT
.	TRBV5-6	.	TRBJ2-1	CASSLRDNEQFF	TGTGCCAGCAGCTTACGAGACAATGAGCAGTTCTTC
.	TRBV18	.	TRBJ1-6	CASSPDGTTLHF	TGTGCCAGCTCACCGGATGGGACGACCCTCCACTTT
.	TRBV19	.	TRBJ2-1	CASSLRRGNEQFF	TGTGCCAGTAGTCTCCGCAGAGGCAATGAGCAGTTCTTC
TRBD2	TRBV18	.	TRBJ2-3	CASSPIRLAGTKGPDTQYF	TGTGCCAGCTCACCAATTCGACTAGCGGGAACAAAGGGCCCAGATACGCAGTATTTT
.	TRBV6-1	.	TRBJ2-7	CASSEQGLTTPLQYF	TGTGCCAGCAGTGAACAGGGGCTCACAACCCCCTTGCAGTACTTC
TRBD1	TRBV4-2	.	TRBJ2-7	CASSQLTGTASYEQYF	TGTGCCAGCAGCCAACTCACCGGGACAGCTTCCTACGAGCAGTACTTC
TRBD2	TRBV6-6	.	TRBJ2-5	CASSHTREREETQYF	TGTGCCAGCAGTCACACGCGGGAGAGGGAAGAGACCCAGTACTTC
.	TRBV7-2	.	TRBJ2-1	CASSSTQSKGYNEQFF	TGTGCCAGCAGCTCAACTCAAAGTAAGGGATACAATGAGCAGTTCTTC
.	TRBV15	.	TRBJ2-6	CATSRVAAGANVLTF	TGTGCCACCAGCAGAGTGGCAGCTGGGGCCAACGTCCTGACTTTC
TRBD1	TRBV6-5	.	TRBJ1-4	CASSFARGWEKLFF	TGTGCCAGCAGTTTCGCCAGGGGGTGGGAAAAACTGTTTTTT
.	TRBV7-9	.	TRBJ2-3	CASSFLGRGTDTQYF	TGTGCCAGCAGCTTTCTGGGGCGAGGCACAGATACGCAGTATTTT
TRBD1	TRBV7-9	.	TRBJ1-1	CASSLGGQGTEAFF	TGTGCCAGCAGCTTAGGGGGACAGGGAACTGAAGCTTTCTTT
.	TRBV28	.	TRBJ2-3	CASSPTQYTDTQYF	TGTGCCAGCAGCCCAACACAGTACACAGATACGCAGTATTTT
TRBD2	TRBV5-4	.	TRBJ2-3	CASSLSAGESTDTQYF	TGTGCCAGCAGTCTATCCGCGGGAGAAAGCACAGATACGCAGTATTTT
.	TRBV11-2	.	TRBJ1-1	CASSSRAAAVAFF	TGTGCCAGCAGCTCCCGGGCAGCCGCGGTTGCTTTCTTT
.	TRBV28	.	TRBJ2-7	CASSLPGYEQYF	TGTGCCAGCAGTTTACCGGGATACGAGCAGTACTTC
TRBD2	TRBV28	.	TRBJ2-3	CASRLAGVVGTDTQYF	TGTGCCAGCAGGCTAGCGGGAGTGGTTGGCACAGATACGCAGTATTTT
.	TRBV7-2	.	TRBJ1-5	CASSWGSNQPQHF	TGTGCCAGCAGCTGGGGGAGCAATCAGCCCCAGCATTTT
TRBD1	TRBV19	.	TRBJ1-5	CASRDRVGNQPQHF	TGTGCCAGTAGAGACAGGGTAGGTAATCAGCCCCAGCATTTT
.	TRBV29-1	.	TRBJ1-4	CSGADDTVEKLFF	TGCAGCGGGGCAGACGATACAGTGGAAAAACTGTTTTTT
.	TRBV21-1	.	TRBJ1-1	CASSGHSNTEAFF	TGTGCCAGCAGCGGACACTCGAACACTGAAGCTTTCTTT
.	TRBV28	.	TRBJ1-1	CASSSPEGRLTEAFF	TGTGCCAGCAGTTCCCCCGAGGGAAGGCTGACTGAAGCTTTCTTT
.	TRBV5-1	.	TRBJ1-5	CASSLAGGGTQHF	TGCGCCAGCAGCTTGGCTGGGGGAGGGACCCAGCATTTT
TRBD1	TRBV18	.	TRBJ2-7	CASSPPITGGVGEQYF	TGTGCCAGCTCACCACCTATTACAGGGGGAGTGGGGGAGCAGTACTTC